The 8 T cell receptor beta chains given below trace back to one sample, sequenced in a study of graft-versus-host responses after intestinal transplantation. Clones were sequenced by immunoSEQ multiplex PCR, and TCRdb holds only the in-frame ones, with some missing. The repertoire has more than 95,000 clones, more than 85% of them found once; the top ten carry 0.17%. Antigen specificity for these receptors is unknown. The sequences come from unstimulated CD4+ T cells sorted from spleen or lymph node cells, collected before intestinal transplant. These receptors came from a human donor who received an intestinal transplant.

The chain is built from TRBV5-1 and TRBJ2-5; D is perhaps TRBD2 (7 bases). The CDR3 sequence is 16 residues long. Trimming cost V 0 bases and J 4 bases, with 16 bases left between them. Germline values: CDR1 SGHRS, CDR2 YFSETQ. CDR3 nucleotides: TGCGCCAGCAGCTTGGAGGGGGGGGGATGGAGAGAGACCCAGTACTTC. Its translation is CASSLEGGGWRETQYF.

CDR3 protein: CASSPRMGGNTEAFF. The CDR3 DNA sequence: TGTGCCAGCTCACCCCGTATGGGGGGGAACACTGAAGCTTTCTTT. The genes are TRBV18 and TRBJ1-1; D is perhaps TRBD1 (5 bases). CDR1 and CDR2 from the germline V gene are KGHSH and LQKENI. V was clipped by 3 bases and J by 1 base, with 12 bases between them. This CDR3 has 15 residues.

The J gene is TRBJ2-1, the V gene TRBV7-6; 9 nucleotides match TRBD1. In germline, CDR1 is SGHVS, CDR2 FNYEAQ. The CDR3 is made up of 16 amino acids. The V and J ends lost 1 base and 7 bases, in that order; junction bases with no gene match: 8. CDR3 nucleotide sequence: TGTGCCAGCAGCTTAGATGGGACAGGGAGGCCGAATGAGCAGTTCTTC. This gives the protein CASSLDGTGRPNEQFF. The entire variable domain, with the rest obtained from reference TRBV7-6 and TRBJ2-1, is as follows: GAGVSQSPRYKVTKRGQDVALRCDPISGHVSLYWYRQALGQGPEFLTYFNYEAQQDKSGLPNDRFSAERPEGSISTLTIQRTEQRDSAMYRCASSLDGTGRPNEQFFGPGTRLTVL.

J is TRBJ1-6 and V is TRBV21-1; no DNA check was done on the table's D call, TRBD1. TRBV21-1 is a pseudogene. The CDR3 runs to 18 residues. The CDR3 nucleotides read TGTGCCAGCAGCCTAAGACAGGGGCCCTGCTCCTATAATTCACCCCTCCACTTT. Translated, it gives CASSLRQGPCSYNSPLHF.

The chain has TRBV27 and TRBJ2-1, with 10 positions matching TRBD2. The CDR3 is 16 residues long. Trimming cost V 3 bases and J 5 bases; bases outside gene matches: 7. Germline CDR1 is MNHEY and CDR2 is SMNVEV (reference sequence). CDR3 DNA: TGTGCCAGCAGTTTTTGGCTAGCGGGAGTAAACAATGAGCAGTTCTTC. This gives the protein CASSFWLAGVNNEQFF.

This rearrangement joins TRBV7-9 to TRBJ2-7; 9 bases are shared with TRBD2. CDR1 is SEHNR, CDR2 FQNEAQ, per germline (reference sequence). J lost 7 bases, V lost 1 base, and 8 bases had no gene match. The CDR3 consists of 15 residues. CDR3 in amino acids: CASSLGAGGPGEQYF. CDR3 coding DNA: TGTGCCAGCAGCTTAGGGGCGGGAGGGCCGGGGGAGCAGTACTTC.

CDR3 protein: CASSLLSPAANEKLFF. The CDR3, as DNA: TGTGCCAGCAGCTTGCTATCCCCGGCGGCTAATGAAAAACTGTTTTTT. The V call is TRBV5-6, the J call TRBJ1-4; D remains unclear. CDR1 is SGHDT and CDR2 is YYEEEE in the germline V gene. V lost 1 base to trimming and J lost 3 bases, with 13 bases between them. The CDR3 sequence is 16 residues long.

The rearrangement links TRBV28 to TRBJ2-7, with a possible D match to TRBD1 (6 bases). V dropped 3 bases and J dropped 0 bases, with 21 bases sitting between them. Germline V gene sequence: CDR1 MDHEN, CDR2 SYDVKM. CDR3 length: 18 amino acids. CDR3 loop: CASSFGRAKGVSSYEQYF. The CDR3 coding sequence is TGTGCCAGCAGTTTTGGGCGGGCCAAGGGGGTTAGCTCCTACGAGCAGTACTTC.